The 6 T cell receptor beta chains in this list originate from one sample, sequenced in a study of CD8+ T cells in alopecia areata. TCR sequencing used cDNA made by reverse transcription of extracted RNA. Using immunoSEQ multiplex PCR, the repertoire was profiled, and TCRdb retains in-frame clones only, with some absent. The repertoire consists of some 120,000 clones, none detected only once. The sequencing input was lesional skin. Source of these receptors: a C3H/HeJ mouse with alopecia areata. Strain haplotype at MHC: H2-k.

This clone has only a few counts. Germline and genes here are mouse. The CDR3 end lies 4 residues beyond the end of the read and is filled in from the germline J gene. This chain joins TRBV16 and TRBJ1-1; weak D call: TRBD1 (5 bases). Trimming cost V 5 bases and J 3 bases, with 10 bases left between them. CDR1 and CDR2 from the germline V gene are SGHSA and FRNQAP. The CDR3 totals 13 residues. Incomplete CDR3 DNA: TGTGCAAGCAGCCCCGGACAATACACA. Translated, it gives CASSPGQYT. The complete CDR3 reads CASSPGQYTEVFF.

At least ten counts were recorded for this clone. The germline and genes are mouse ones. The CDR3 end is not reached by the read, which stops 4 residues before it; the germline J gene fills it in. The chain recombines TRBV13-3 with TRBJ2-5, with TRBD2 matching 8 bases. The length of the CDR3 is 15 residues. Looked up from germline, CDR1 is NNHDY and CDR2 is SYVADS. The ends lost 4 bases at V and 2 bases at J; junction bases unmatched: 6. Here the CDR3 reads CASSTTGGGQDTQYF. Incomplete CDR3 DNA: TGTGCCAGCAGTACCACTGGGGGCGGCCAAGAC.

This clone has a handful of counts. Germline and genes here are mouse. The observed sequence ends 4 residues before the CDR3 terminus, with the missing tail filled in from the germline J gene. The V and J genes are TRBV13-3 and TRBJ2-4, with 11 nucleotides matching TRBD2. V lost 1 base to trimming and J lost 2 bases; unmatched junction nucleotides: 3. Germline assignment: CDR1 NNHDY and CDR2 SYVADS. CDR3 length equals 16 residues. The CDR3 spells CASSDLTGGVQNTLYF. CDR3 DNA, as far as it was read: TGTGCCAGCAGTGATCTGACTGGGGGGGTTCAAAAC.

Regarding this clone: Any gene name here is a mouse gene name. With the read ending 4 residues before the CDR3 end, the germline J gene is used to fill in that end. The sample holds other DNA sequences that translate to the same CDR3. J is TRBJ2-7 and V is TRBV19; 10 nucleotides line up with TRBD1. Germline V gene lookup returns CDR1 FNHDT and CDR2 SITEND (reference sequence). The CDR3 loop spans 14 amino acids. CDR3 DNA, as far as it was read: TGTGCCAGCACCCTGACAGGGGGCGCTTAT. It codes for CASTLTGGAY. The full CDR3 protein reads CASTLTGGAYEQYF.

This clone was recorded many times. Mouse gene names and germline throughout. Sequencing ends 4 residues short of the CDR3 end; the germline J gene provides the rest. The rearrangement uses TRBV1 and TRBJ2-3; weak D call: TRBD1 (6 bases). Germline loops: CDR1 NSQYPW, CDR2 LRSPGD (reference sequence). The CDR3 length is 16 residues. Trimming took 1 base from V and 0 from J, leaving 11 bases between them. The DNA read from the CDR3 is TGCACCTGCAGTGCAGCCGGGACATCTAGTGCAGAA. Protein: CTCSAAGTSSAE. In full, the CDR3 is CTCSAAGTSSAETLYF.

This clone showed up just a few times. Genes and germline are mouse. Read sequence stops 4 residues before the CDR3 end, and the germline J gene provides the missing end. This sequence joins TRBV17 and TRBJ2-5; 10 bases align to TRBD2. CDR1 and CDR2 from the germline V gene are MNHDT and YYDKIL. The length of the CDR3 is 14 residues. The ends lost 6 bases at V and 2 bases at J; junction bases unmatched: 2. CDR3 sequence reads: CASSNWGGQDTQYF. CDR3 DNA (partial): TGTGCTAGCAGCAACTGGGGGGGCCAAGAC. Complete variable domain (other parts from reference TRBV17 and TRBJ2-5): DTTVKQNPRYKLARVGKPVNLICSQTMNHDTMYWYQKKPNQAPKLLLFYYDKILNREADTFEKFQSSRPNNSFCSLYIGSAGLEYSAMYLCASSNWGGQDTQYFGPGTRLLVL.